The 8 T cell receptor beta chains below were found in one sample sequenced in a study of cytomegalovirus exposure and HLA in healthy donors. The repertoire was sequenced with immunoSEQ multiplex PCR; TCRdb's copy has only in-frame clones and lacks some. The data hold some 59,000 clones, with approximately 92% observed a single time. Sample: PBMCs. The source is a woman aged 18-30 years in good health and CMV-seronegative.

CDR3 amino acids: CASSISGGQISPLHF. The CDR3 region has the DNA TGTGCCAGTAGTATTTCAGGGGGACAGATTTCACCCCTCCACTTT. The chain links TRBV19 to TRBJ1-6; 7 bases align to TRBD1. CDR3 length: 15 amino acids. The junction had 8 bases not matched to a gene; V was cut back by 3 bases and J by 9 bases. The germline gives CDR1 LNHDA, CDR2 SQIVND (reference sequence).

This clone was detected once. The chain carries TRBV7-2 and TRBJ2-5, with 9 bases that match TRBD2. The CDR3 is 15 amino acids. J lost 9 bases, V lost 8 bases, and 16 bases had no gene match. Germline CDR1 is SGHTA and CDR2 is FQGNSA. DNA of the CDR3: TGTGCCAGCGGGCTCCCGGGCGGGAGGGCCCTGGCCCAGTACTTC. Its protein is CASGLPGGRALAQYF.

This clone was detected once. This sequence joins TRBV19 and TRBJ1-3; a possible D gene is TRBD1 (6 bases). The CDR3 runs 15 residues. The V end lost 5 bases, the J end lost 2 bases, and 13 bases lay between the germline ends. Germline CDR1 is LNHDA and CDR2 is SQIVND (reference sequence). The CDR3 protein is CASSLGRQAGNTIYF. The CDR3 DNA follows: TGTGCCAGTAGTCTTGGCCGACAGGCTGGAAACACCATATATTTT.

J is TRBJ2-3 and V is TRBV4-1, with D maybe TRBD2 (7 bases). Trimming cost V 1 base and J 6 bases, with 17 bases left between them. The germline V gene encodes CDR1 MGHRA and CDR2 YSYEKL. The CDR3 has 16 amino acids. The CDR3 loop is CASSQVAGAYSDTQYF. CDR3 nucleotides: TGCGCCAGCAGCCAAGTGGCGGGGGCCTATAGTGATACGCAGTATTTT.

V is TRBV14 and J is TRBJ2-7; 8 bases match TRBD2. Trimming took 3 bases from V and 5 from J; bases not matched to a gene: 15. Germline V gene data show CDR1 as SGHDN and CDR2 as FVKESK. The CDR3 sequence is 17 residues long. The CDR3 region is CASSQDPPQRGKDEQYF. CDR3 nucleotide sequence: TGTGCCAGCAGCCAGGATCCCCCCCAGCGGGGGAAGGACGAGCAGTACTTC.

This CDR3 reads CASSPSPDTNQPQHF. CDR3 DNA sequence: TGTGCCAGCAGCCCGAGCCCGGACACCAATCAGCCCCAGCATTTT. The chain recombines TRBV27 with TRBJ1-5, with D tentatively TRBD1 (5 bases). The CDR3 runs to 15 residues. CDR1 and CDR2 (germline): MNHEY, SMNVEV (reference sequence). Trimming took 6 bases from V and 3 from J, leaving 15 bases between them.

The chain is built from TRBV4-3 and TRBJ2-3; D is uncertain. Germline loops: CDR1 LGHNA, CDR2 YSLEER. Deletions cut 0 bases from V and 4 bases from J, with 23 bases between. The CDR3 loop spans 19 amino acids. The CDR3: CASSQDRVVGVEWADTQYF. The DNA for the CDR3 is TGCGCCAGCAGCCAAGATCGGGTGGTAGGTGTAGAGTGGGCAGATACGCAGTATTTT.

As concerns this clone: The sample has other DNA sequences that encode this CDR3 too. The V gene is TRBV28, the J gene TRBJ1-5; 9 bases match TRBD1. Germline-derived CDR1 and CDR2 are MDHEN and SYDVKM. J gave up 7 bases and V 3 bases, and 7 bases lay outside the gene matches. The CDR3 sequence is 15 residues long. The DNA for the CDR3 is TGTGCCAGCAGTTTGGGACAGGGCTTTAGACAGCCCCAGCATTTT. Its translation is CASSLGQGFRQPQHF.